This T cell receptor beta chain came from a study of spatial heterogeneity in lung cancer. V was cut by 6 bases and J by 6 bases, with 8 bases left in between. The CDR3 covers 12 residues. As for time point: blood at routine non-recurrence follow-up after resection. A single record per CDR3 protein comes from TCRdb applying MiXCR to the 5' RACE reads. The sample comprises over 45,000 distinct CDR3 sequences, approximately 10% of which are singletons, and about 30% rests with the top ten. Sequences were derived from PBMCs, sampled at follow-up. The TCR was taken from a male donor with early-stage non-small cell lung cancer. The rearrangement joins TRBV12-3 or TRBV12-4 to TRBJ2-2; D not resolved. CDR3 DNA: TGTGCCAGCAGCCCAGTTCCCGGGGAGCTGTTTTTT. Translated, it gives CASSPVPGELFF.